A selection of T cell receptor beta chains follows, all from one sample in a study of shared clonotypes between healthy human individuals. Clones were read by immunoSEQ multiplex PCR, and TCRdb kept only the in-frame ones, dropping some. Altogether over 750,000 clones are present, 90% to 97% being singletons, with the ten largest covering around 0.25%. The sequencing sample was made of naive CD8+ T cells sorted from blood. These receptor sequences come from a man aged 30 to 39 in good health. Each CDR3 is given with its conserved first and last residue. D genes are given only for firm matches. Size is stated for part of the rows, as once, few or many counts, or as a class when the clone is expanded.

j_gene | v_gene | len | abundance | d_gene | CDR3aa | CDR3nt
TRBJ2-2 | TRBV5-1 | 14 | . | . | CASSLEGGTGELFF | TGCGCCAGCAGCTTGGAGGGCGGCACCGGGGAGCTGTTTTTT
TRBJ2-1 | TRBV2 | 12 | . | TRBD1 | CASWDRANEQFF | TGTGCCAGCTGGGACAGGGCAAATGAGCAGTTCTTC
TRBJ2-2 | TRBV7-3 | 14 | . | . | CASSGPTNTGELFF | TGTGCCAGCAGTGGACCCACCAACACCGGGGAGCTGTTTTTT
TRBJ1-5 | TRBV28 | 14 | . | . | CASSLSHLNQPQHF | TGTGCCAGCAGTTTATCACACTTGAATCAGCCCCAGCATTTT
TRBJ2-2 | TRBV7-8 | 15 | once | TRBD2 | CASTNRSGDTGELFF | TGTGCCAGCACCAATAGAAGCGGGGATACCGGGGAGCTGTTTTTT
TRBJ2-7 | TRBV4-1 | 15 | . | . | CASSQVAGTSYEQYF | TGCGCCAGCAGCCAAGTGGCCGGGACCTCCTACGAGCAGTACTTC
TRBJ2-1 | TRBV19 | 15 | . | . | CASNRVWGSYNEQFF | TGTGCCAGTAACCGAGTCTGGGGCTCCTACAATGAGCAGTTCTTC
TRBJ2-3 | TRBV5-3 | 18 | . | . | CARSGGCRAEMCTDTQYF | TGTGCCAGAAGCGGGGGTTGTCGCGCGGAAATGTGCACAGATACGCAGTATTTT
TRBJ2-1 | TRBV7-2 | 19 | . | TRBD1 | CASSLISPLDRGAYNEQFF | TGTGCCAGCAGCTTAATCTCTCCACTCGACAGGGGAGCCTACAATGAGCAGTTCTTC
TRBJ1-5 | TRBV27 | 13 | . | . | CASSKYSNQPQHF | TGTGCCAGCAGTAAGTATAGCAATCAGCCCCAGCATTTT
TRBJ2-1 | TRBV15 | 16 | . | . | CATSRGGAGFYNEQFF | TGTGCCACCAGCAGAGGGGGGGCGGGCTTCTACAATGAGCAGTTCTTC
TRBJ2-5 | TRBV2 | 14 | . | TRBD1 | CASSAGQYQETQYF | TGTGCCAGCAGTGCGGGACAGTACCAAGAGACCCAGTACTTC
TRBJ2-3 | TRBV5-1 | 15 | . | . | CASSLGGSGTDTQYF | TGCGCCAGCAGTCTGGGGGGTAGCGGCACAGATACGCAGTATTTT
TRBJ2-7 | TRBV14 | 14 | . | . | CASSQEAGTHEQYF | TGTGCCAGCAGCCAAGAGGCGGGAACCCACGAGCAGTACTTC
TRBJ2-1 | TRBV9 | 16 | . | TRBD1 | CASSPGQGDRYNEQFF | TGTGCCAGCAGCCCCGGCCAGGGGGACCGCTACAATGAGCAGTTCTTC
TRBJ2-7 | TRBV7-9 | 16 | . | TRBD2 | CASSLVRGLAGYEQYF | TGTGCCAGCAGCTTAGTCCGAGGTCTAGCGGGATACGAGCAGTACTTC
TRBJ1-2 | TRBV5-4 | 14 | . | . | CASSFRGGGYGYTF | TGTGCCAGCAGCTTTAGGGGCGGGGGCTATGGCTACACCTTC
TRBJ1-5 | TRBV27 | 18 | . | TRBD1 | CASSFSGTVTRWGQPQHF | TGTGCCAGCAGTTTCTCCGGGACAGTTACTAGATGGGGTCAGCCCCAGCATTTT
TRBJ2-1 | TRBV7-2 | 13 | . | . | CASSLGLYNEQFF | TGTGCCAGCAGCTTGGGTCTATACAATGAGCAGTTCTTC
TRBJ2-5 | TRBV7-9 | 17 | . | . | CASSPIRESMGRETQYF | TGTGCCAGCAGCCCAATTCGGGAGTCAATGGGGCGAGAGACCCAGTACTTC
TRBJ2-5 | TRBV6-5 | 15 | . | TRBD2 | CASSVGGSYQETQYF | TGTGCCAGCAGTGTGGGGGGGAGCTACCAAGAGACCCAGTACTTC
TRBJ2-3 | TRBV9 | 13 | . | TRBD1 | CASSMDRADTQYF | TGTGCCAGCAGCATGGACAGGGCAGATACGCAGTATTTT
TRBJ2-2 | TRBV25-1 | 18 | . | TRBD1 | CASGGQALRNLNTGELFF | TGTGCCAGCGGGGGACAGGCTTTACGAAACCTGAACACCGGGGAGCTGTTTTTT
TRBJ2-7 | TRBV28 | 14 | once | TRBD1 | CASSSVDREYEQYF | TGTGCCAGCAGTTCCGTAGACAGGGAATACGAGCAGTACTTC
TRBJ2-3 | TRBV4-1 | 17 | . | . | CASSLNPRASWPDTQYF | TGCGCCAGCAGCCTTAACCCCCGGGCCTCGTGGCCAGATACGCAGTATTTT
TRBJ1-5 | TRBV29-1 | 14 | once | . | CSASGEGSNQPQHF | TGCAGCGCTTCAGGGGAGGGAAGCAATCAGCCCCAGCATTTT
TRBJ2-1 | TRBV9 | 15 | . | . | CASSLAVSSYNEQFF | TGTGCCAGCAGCCTCGCAGTCAGCTCCTACAATGAGCAGTTCTTC
TRBJ1-3 | TRBV9 | 16 | . | . | CASSPRGVVSGNTIYF | TGTGCCAGCAGCCCAAGAGGAGTGGTCTCTGGAAACACCATATATTTT
TRBJ2-3 | TRBV7-9 | 17 | . | TRBD1 | CASSFSHGQGDTDTQYF | TGTGCCAGCAGCTTCTCCCATGGACAGGGGGACACAGATACGCAGTATTTT
TRBJ2-3 | TRBV14 | 16 | once | TRBD2 | CASSPTSGYVMDTQYF | TGTGCCAGCAGCCCCACTAGCGGATACGTCATGGATACGCAGTATTTT
TRBJ2-1 | TRBV7-2 | 18 | . | TRBD2 | CASSVKSYSGSSYNEQFF | TGTGCCAGCAGCGTAAAGAGCTACAGCGGGAGTAGTTACAATGAGCAGTTCTTC
TRBJ1-2 | TRBV27 | 15 | once | . | CASSSTGLANYGYTF | TGTGCCAGCAGCTCAACAGGGCTAGCTAACTATGGCTACACCTTC
TRBJ2-3 | TRBV9 | 12 | few | . | CASSVGGDTQYF | TGTGCCAGCAGCGTAGGGGGCGATACGCAGTATTTT